This T cell receptor beta chain was captured by sequencing in a study of beta chain features in type 1 diabetes. General observations from the study: A PCR bias possibly favoring shorter templates would apply equally to patients and controls. Across patients, naive, central memory and Treg TCRB repertoires exhibited apparently greater similarity than was observed across healthy donors.

Note on this clone: Antigen specificity is unknown.

Of the isolated RNA, all was reverse transcribed, and so the sequenced material was expressed TCRB transcripts. Only in-frame clones appear in the TCRdb table, and some are missing; sequencing was by immunoSEQ multiplex PCR. Here the sample spans about 260,000 clones, about 71% being singletons. The TCR sequence derives from a man younger than 40 in good health. The sample comprised naive CD4+ T cells from blood.

The CDR3 region is CASSRGFQGTGQPQHF. The DNA of the CDR3 is TGTGCCAGCAGTCGCGGCTTCCAGGGGACTGGGCAGCCCCAGCATTTT. The gene calls are TRBV7-9 and TRBJ1-5; TRBD1 is a possible D gene (6 bases). Germline CDR1 SEHNR, CDR2 FQNEAQ (reference sequence). V gave up 6 bases and J gave up 7 bases, with 22 bases separating them. The CDR3 spans 16 residues.